This paragraph reports one T cell receptor beta chain. This clonotype was found once. The target of this receptor is not known. No qualities accompany the bases; no much larger clone lies one base away. One read offers little support. The record originates from a study of tumor-infiltrating lymphocytes in primary liver carcinoma (dated by TCRdb to about 2017). The study in broad terms: Between late 2015 and March 2016, roughly five patients in China with histopathologically diagnosed primary liver carcinoma had surgical resection. The tumors of the five patients were staged as T1-T3 N0M0, with maximum diameters ranging from 4.2 to 10 cm. TCRbeta repertoire sequencing, expression microarrays and whole-exome sequencing were combined in the study across five regions of each liver tumor, with adjacent normal tissue and blood also included. Of the five patients, three men and two women aged 30 to 69 years, four had hepatocellular carcinoma and one had combined HCC and intrahepatic cholangiocarcinoma. Repertoires from technical replicates were highly reproducible, with mean shared-clone rates about 0.86 and correlation coefficients above 0.98. Each sample produced about 3.5 to 7.13 million productive TCRbeta reads, and read depth showed no significant difference between tissue types. A total of about 35 specimens from 5 patients went through TCRbeta repertoire sequencing, namely 25 tumor regions, 5 adjacent noncancerous liver tissues and 5 peripheral blood samples.

Blood RNA was extracted from unsorted whole blood with TRIzol reagent; germline DNA came from the DNeasy Blood & Tissue kit. At the time of sampling, the patients were treatment-naive and had chronic HBV infection. Before surgery, approximately 4.3 milliliters of peripheral blood were drawn into K2EDTA tubes. V gives up 8 bases and J gives up 3 bases, and the segment between their germline ends measures 13 bases. Reading from cysteine to phenylalanine, the CDR3 counts 13 amino acids. Just the 39-base CDR3 DNA is kept, in frame starting at base 1. The germline V gene specifies MDHEN as CDR1 and SYDVKM as CDR2. On the study overall, not on this receptor specifically: Because the samples were bulk and unsorted, CD4+ and CD8+ T cell repertoires could not be compared. The top 250 clones made up a significantly larger repertoire fraction in tumors than in blood (p = 0.039). Only the TCR beta chain was sequenced, which likely underestimates true repertoire diversity because unpaired alpha chains were not captured. Only a few patients were included in the study, and the authors note that the findings should be validated in a larger study. Pairs of tumor regions showed greater repertoire overlap (mean around 35%) than tumor-adjacent pairs (approximately 17%) or tumor-blood pairs (about 14%), which is consistent with antigen-driven expansion.

Using a constant-region primer and ProtoScript II reverse transcriptase, TCRbeta-specific cDNA was reverse-transcribed from approximately 500 ng total RNA. TCRbeta libraries were built with three nested multiplex PCR rounds, a slightly modified ARM-PCR procedure. The first two PCR rounds used multiplex TRBV1-TRBV30 forward primers with a Cbeta reverse primer, each for about 11 cycles. Sample barcodes and Illumina adapters were added in a final 25-cycle PCR using Deep VentR polymerase. Before sequencing, amplicons between 200 and 500 bp were purified from gel using a QIAquick gel extraction kit. An Illumina HiSeq 2500 was used to sequence the TCRbeta amplicons with 250-bp paired-end reads. The study's own analysis went as follows. Trimmomatic v0.33 was used to quality-trim the reads, and FLASH v1.2.11 was used to merge paired reads so that full CDR3 sequences could be recovered. V, D and J germline segments were assigned to the rearranged TCRbeta sequences by MiGEC v1.2.1b. Clonotype statistics, along with Shannon-Wiener diversity indices, were calculated using VDJtools v1.0.0. Except for diversity analysis, only the 250 most abundant clonotypes of each sample were used in subsequent analyses to reduce sampling bias. Using fastp trimming at Q25 and MiXCR clonotype assembly, TCRdb reanalyzed the public sequencing data and kept in-frame beta chains. When rows share a CDR3 protein, they turn into one entry using the most common DNA and genes. For this entry, the V and J calls and clone size follow TCRdb and not the study's own pipeline. The sample table records fewer than 350,000 distinct CDR3 sequences; around three fifths of these occur just once. Roughly 9% of the sample comes from the top ten.

The sequenced sample consisted of peripheral blood. The sequence joins TRBV28 to TRBJ1-2; there is no confident call for the D gene. The receptor was derived from a man aged 35 to 55 with primary liver carcinoma and hepatitis B virus infection. The sequenced DNA is TGTGCCAGCGAGGGAGGCTTTCACTATGGCTACACCTTC. This is translated as CASEGGFHYGYTF.